This T cell receptor (beta chain) was recovered during a study of CD8 T cells in ankylosing spondylitis. General observations from the study: Characteristic, it appeared, of ankylosing spondylitis blood was a TCR beta motif of about eight highly homologous variants.

In TCRdb, the 5' RACE reads were re-called with MiXCR into one record per CDR3 protein. The sample holds hundreds of thousands of distinct CDR3 sequences, roughly 26% seen once. The V and J ends lost 5 bases and 2 bases, in that order; junction bases with no gene match: 8. CDR1 is SGHTA and CDR2 is FQGNSA in the germline V gene. The CDR3 sequence is 15 residues long. Of note for this clonotype: The target antigen is unknown.

The sample consisted of blood, either unsorted or a sorted T cell fraction (not recorded which). This receptor was identified in a male donor with ankylosing spondylitis. The chain links TRBV7-2 to TRBJ1-1; 7 nucleotides line up with TRBD1. The CDR3 DNA is TGTGCCAGCAGCCGGGAGGGACAGTCTAACACTGAAGCTTTCTTT. Encoded protein: CASSREGQSNTEAFF.